Sequencing of this T cell receptor (beta chain) was carried out in a study of GPR56 and killer-like receptors on CD4 memory cells (dated by TCRdb to about 2019). Concerning the study at large: It was proposed in the study that human CD4+ memory T-cell differentiation and cytokine production potential are marked by progressive acquisition of KLRB1, KLRG1, GPR56 and then KLRF1. The healthy blood donors were described in the study as age-matched to the liver disease patients, whose median age was approximately 69 years. The investigation overall reported the following: The authors took the finding that clones dominating late populations 4 and 5 were also present in early populations 1 and 2 as evidence for linear differentiation. Overlap of TCR repertoires was especially pronounced between late populations 4 and 5, and partly extended to population 3. Clonal frequency was low in the marker-negative population and increased progressively along the proposed pathway, with TCRbeta diversity decreasing accordingly. Rather than full repertoires, the diversity and similarity analyses used only the 100 most expanded clones in each population.

Frequency indicates this clonotype is medium-sized (0.01 to 0.1%); no count is kept. What antigen it recognizes has not been identified. The instrument was an Illumina HiSeq 2500. Sequencing libraries were built by amplifying the recombined TCRbeta locus with a previously published PCR protocol. The original methods were these. Reads whose average quality score was below 30 were removed, and the reads that remained were processed with IMSEQ. Clonotypes were defined by Vbeta gene, Jbeta gene and CDR3 amino acid sequence. To quantify how much the repertoires of different populations overlapped, the Morisita-Horn index was computed on the top 100 expanded clones. Renyi diversity profiles calculated on the top 100 expanded clones were used to evaluate clonal diversity. Following reprocessing of the reads by TCRdb, the data hold one row per CDR3 protein sequence and no DNA is available. The V and J calls shown here were made by TCRdb, not taken from the authors' results. The sample table records 2,500 to 4,000 distinct CDR3 sequences. 5.3% of the sample goes to the ten largest clones.

Prior to TCRbeta sequencing, five KLR/GPR56-defined CD4+ populations were enriched by fluorescence-activated cell sorting. TCRbeta repertoires of five CD4+ T-cell subsets defined by KLRB1, KLRG1, GPR56 and KLRF1 expression were sequenced to test a linear memory differentiation pathway. TCR-sequenced cells came from peripheral blood of healthy control individuals, reported as five donors in the TCRbeta analysis figure. Heparinized peripheral blood was collected and all samples were processed within one hour of retrieval. Blood was diluted 1:2 in PBS, and peripheral blood mononuclear cells were then isolated from the diluted blood at room temperature by Biocoll density gradient centrifugation. Before flow sorting, freshly isolated PBMCs underwent magnetic sorting with anti-CD4 MicroBeads to enrich CD4+ T cells. A BD FACSAria II was used to sort CD4+ T cells, enriched from the PBMCs of healthy donors, according to marker expression. Surface staining used anti-KLRB1 clone 191B8, anti-KLRF1 clone 4A4.D10 and anti-KLRG1 clone REA261 antibodies from Miltenyi Biotec.

Its CDR3 holds 15 amino acids, cysteine through phenylalanine. No nucleotide data were recorded. In the germline V gene (reference sequence), CDR1 corresponds to SEHNR and CDR2 to FQNEAQ. Recombination linked TRBV7-9 to TRBJ1-4. Material: memory CD4+ T cells from blood. This receptor was identified in a human donor in good health. CDR3 protein: CASSLGFSLNEKLFF.